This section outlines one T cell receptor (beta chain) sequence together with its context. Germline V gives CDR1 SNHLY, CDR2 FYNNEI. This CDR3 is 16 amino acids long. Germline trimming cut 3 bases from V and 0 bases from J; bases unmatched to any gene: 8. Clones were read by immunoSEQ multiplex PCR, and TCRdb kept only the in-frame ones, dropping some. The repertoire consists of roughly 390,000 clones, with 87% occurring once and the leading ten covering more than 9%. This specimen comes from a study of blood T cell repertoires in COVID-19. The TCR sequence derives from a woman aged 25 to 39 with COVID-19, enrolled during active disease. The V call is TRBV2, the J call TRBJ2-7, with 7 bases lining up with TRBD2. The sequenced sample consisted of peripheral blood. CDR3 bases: TGTGCCAGCAGTGATCGGGGAGCGGGGCTCTCCTACGAGCAGTACTTC. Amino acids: CASSDRGAGLSYEQYF.